The T cell receptor beta chain described here comes from a study of shared clonotypes between healthy human individuals. About the research overall: Per donor, CD8 memory used one plate, CD8 naive used two, CD4 memory used three and CD4 naive used three.

Clones were sequenced by immunoSEQ multiplex PCR, and TCRdb holds only the in-frame ones, with some missing. The table shows a few million clones, with around 90% occurring only once. Healthy adults negative for HIV, lacking recent acute infections or vaccinations, served as donors. The V gene lost 3 bases and the J gene lost 7 bases, with 16 bases spanning the gap. The germline gives CDR1 LGHNA, CDR2 YSLEER. CDR3 length: 14 amino acids. The sample consisted of naive CD4+ T cells sorted from blood. Subset noted: CD45RA+ positively selected. The receptor comes from a man between 18 and 29 years old in good health. The chain recombines TRBV4-3 with TRBJ2-7, with unresolved D. The CDR3 region is CASSQTSAFGEQYF. In DNA form, the CDR3 reads TGCGCCAGCAGCCAGACGTCTGCCTTCGGGGAGCAGTACTTC.